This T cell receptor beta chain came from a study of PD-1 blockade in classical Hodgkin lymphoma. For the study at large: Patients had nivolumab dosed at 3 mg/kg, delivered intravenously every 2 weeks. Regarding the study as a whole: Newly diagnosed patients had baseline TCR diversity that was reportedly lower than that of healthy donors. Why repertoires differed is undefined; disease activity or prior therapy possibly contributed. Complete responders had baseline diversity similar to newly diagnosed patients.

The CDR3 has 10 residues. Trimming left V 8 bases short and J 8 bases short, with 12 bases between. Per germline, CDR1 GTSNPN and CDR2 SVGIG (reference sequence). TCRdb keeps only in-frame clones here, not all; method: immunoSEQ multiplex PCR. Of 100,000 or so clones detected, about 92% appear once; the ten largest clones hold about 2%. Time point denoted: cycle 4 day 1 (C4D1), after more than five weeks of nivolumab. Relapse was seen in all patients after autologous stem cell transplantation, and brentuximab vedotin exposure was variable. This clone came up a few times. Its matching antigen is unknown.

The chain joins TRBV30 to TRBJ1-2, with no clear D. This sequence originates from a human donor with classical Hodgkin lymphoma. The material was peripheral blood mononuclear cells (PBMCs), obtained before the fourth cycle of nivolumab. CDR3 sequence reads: CAAGGGGYTF. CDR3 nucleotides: TGTGCCGCGGGCGGCGGAGGCTACACCTTC.